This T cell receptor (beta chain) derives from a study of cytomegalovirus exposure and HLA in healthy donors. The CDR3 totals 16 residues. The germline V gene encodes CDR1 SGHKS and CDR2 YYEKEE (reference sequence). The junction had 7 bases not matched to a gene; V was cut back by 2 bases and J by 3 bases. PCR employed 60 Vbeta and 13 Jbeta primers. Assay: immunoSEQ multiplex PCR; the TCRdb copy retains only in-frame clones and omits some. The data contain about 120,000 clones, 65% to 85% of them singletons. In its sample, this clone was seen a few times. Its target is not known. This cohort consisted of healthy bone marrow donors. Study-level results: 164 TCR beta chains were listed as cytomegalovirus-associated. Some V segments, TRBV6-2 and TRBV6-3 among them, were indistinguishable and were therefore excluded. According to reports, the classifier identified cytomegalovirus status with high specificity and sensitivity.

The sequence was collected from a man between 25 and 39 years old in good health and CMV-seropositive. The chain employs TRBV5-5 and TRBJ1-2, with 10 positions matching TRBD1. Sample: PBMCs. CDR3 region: CASSLGTGVLYYGYTF. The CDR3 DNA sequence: TGTGCCAGCAGCTTAGGGACAGGGGTTCTCTACTATGGCTACACCTTC.